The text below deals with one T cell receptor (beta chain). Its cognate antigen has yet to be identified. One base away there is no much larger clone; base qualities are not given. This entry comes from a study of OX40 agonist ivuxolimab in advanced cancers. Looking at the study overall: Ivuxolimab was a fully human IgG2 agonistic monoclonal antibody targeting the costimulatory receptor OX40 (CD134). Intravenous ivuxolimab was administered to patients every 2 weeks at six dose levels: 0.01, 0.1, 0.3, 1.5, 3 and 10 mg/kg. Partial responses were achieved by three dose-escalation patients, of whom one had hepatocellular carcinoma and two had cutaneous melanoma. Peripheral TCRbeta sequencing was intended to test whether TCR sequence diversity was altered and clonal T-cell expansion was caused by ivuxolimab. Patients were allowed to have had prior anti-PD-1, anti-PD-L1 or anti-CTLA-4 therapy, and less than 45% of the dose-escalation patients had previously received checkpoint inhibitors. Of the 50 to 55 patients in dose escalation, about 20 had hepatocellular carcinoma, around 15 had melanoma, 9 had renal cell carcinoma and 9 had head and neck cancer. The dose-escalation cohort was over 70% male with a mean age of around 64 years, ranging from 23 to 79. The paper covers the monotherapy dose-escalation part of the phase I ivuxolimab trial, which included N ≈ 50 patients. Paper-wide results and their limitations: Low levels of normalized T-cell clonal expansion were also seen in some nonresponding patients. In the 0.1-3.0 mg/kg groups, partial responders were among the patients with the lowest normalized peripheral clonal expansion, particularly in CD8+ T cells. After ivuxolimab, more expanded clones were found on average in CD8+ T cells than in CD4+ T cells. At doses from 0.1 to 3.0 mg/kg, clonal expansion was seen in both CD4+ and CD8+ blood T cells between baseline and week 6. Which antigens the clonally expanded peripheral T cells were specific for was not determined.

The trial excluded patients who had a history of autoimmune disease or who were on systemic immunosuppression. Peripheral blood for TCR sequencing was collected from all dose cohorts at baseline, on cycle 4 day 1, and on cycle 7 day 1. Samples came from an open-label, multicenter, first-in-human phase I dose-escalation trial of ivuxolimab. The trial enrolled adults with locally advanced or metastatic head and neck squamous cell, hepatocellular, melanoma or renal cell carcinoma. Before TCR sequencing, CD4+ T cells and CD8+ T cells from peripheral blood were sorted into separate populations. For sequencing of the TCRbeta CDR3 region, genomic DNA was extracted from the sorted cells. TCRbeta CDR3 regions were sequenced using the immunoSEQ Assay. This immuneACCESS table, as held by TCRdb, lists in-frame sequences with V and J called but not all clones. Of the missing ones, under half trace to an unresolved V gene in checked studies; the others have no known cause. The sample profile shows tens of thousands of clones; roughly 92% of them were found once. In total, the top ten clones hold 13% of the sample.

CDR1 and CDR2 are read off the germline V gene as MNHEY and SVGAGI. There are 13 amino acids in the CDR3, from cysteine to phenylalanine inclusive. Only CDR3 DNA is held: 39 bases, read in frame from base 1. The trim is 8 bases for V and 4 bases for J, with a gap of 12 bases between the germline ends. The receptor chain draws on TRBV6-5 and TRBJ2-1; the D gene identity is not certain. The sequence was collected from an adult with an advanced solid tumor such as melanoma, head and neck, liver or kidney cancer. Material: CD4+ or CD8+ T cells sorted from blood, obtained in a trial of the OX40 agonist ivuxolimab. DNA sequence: TGTGCCAGCGGAATCTCTCCTTACAATGAGCAGTTCTTC. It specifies CASGISPYNEQFF.